This T cell receptor beta chain came from a study of T cells in Graves' hyperthyroidism and ophthalmopathy. The wider study: Peripheral blood draws took place at initial diagnosis, ahead of any treatment. General study points: Among thyroid clonotypes expanded above 0.001, most also appeared in blood.

Of note for this clonotype: Its antigen remains unidentified.

This CDR3 region has 13 residues. In germline, CDR1 is LNHDA, CDR2 SQIVND (reference sequence). Deletions cut 1 base from V and 2 bases from J, with 5 bases between. RNA transcripts were the template for amplifying TCR beta CDR3 regions. First-round RT-PCR targeting the TCR CDR3 was performed with the HTBI primer set. TCRdb independently ran MiXCR on the multiplex PCR reads; one entry per CDR3 protein. The data hold 490,000 or so distinct CDR3 sequences, with around a fifth observed a single time. The V gene is TRBV19, the J gene TRBJ1-1; D not resolved. The sequence was obtained from a woman in her seventies with Graves' ophthalmopathy. Sequenced sample: blood. Here the CDR3 reads CASSIGHNTEAFF. The CDR3 DNA follows: TGTGCCAGTAGTATAGGGCACAACACTGAAGCTTTCTTT.